What follows is one T cell receptor (beta chain) and its context. The target antigen is unknown. These data are taken from a study of monozygotic twins with cystic fibrosis. Study findings and constraints: Age, concordance and disease severity did not associate with shared CDR3 numbers. Median Simpson clonality of 0.0095 suggested naive T cells predominated. V usage most resembled the co-twin in 13 of 16 pairs. Nucleotide-identical clonotype sharing was significantly higher within monozygotic CF twin pairs than between unrelated CF individuals.

Profiling relied on immunoSEQ multiplex PCR, and the TCRdb table lists in-frame clones only, not all of them. Of around 30,000 clones listed, just over 95% are singletons. The CDR3 spans 15 residues. Germline CDR1 is KGHSH and CDR2 is LQKENI. After removal of 6 bases from V and 5 bases from J, the junction contained 9 bases not matched to a gene. The chain is built from TRBV18 and TRBJ2-2; 7 bases are shared with TRBD2. The receptor's source is a girl aged 2 to 9 with cystic fibrosis. Sequencing used blood. The CDR3 DNA sequence: TGTGCCAGCTCCCCAGAGCGGGATAGTACCGGGGAGCTGTTTTTT. Its protein is CASSPERDSTGELFF.